The 14 T cell receptor beta chains below come from one sample, sequenced in a study of blood T cell repertoires in COVID-19. TCRdb keeps only in-frame clones here, not all; method: immunoSEQ multiplex PCR. The table has fewer than 350,000 clones, 85% seen once. Sample: PBMCs or T cells enriched from blood (not recorded which). These TCRs come from a woman in her forties or fifties who had recovered from COVID-19.

The chain is built from TRBV7-7 and TRBJ2-5; 14 bases map to TRBD2. The CDR3 loop spans 17 amino acids. Losses at the gene ends were 5 bases for V and 5 bases for J; bases not matched to a gene: 10. Per germline, CDR1 SSHAT and CDR2 FNYEAQ (reference sequence). This CDR3 is CASSQNPGLAGVETQYF. The CDR3 region has the DNA TGTGCCAGCAGCCAAAACCCGGGACTAGCGGGAGTTGAGACCCAGTACTTC.

This rearrangement joins TRBV3-1 (or the pseudogene TRBV3-2) to TRBJ1-1; TRBD1 matches at 9 bases. The CDR3 has 14 residues. Germline-derived CDR1 and CDR2 are LGHDT and YNNKEL (reference sequence). Losses at the gene ends were 1 base for V and 5 bases for J; bases not matched to a gene: 2. Written as DNA, the CDR3 is TGTGCCAGCAGCCAAGTACAGGGGGCAACTGAAGCTTTCTTT. This sequence encodes CASSQVQGATEAFF.

V gene TRBV7-9 combines with J gene TRBJ1-1, with a weak D call TRBD1 (6 bases). Trimming left V 5 bases short and J 0 bases short, with 13 bases between. CDR1 is SEHNR, CDR2 FQNEAQ, per germline (reference sequence). The CDR3 consists of 15 residues. The CDR3 DNA reads TGTGCCAGCAGCCCGGACAGAAACATGAACACTGAAGCTTTCTTT. It translates to CASSPDRNMNTEAFF.

The chain combines TRBV14 with TRBJ1-2; unclear D gene. This CDR3 region has 15 residues. Germline V gives CDR1 SGHDN, CDR2 FVKESK. Trimming took 4 bases from V and 3 from J, leaving 15 bases between them. The CDR3 spells CASSPLGRSHYGYTF. DNA of the CDR3: TGTGCCAGCAGCCCGCTCGGTAGGAGCCACTATGGCTACACCTTC.

The V call is TRBV29-1, the J call TRBJ2-2; 7 bases agree with TRBD1. Germline loops: CDR1 SQVTM, CDR2 ANQGSEA. Unmatched junction bases numbered 9, after V lost 6 bases and J lost 5 bases. This CDR3 has 14 residues. The CDR3 protein is CSVGSGTATGELFF. DNA of the CDR3: TGCAGCGTCGGTTCCGGGACAGCGACCGGGGAGCTGTTTTTT.

This clone was seen only a few times. The rearrangement joins TRBV10-3 to TRBJ1-4; 10 bases are shared with TRBD1. There are 16 residues in the CDR3. Germline V gene sequence: CDR1 ENHRY, CDR2 SYGVKD. Trimming took 2 bases from V and 6 from J; bases not matched to a gene: 6. CDR3 loop: CAISEGTGATHEKLFF. CDR3 nucleotides: TGTGCCATCAGTGAGGGGACAGGGGCTACTCATGAAAAACTGTTTTTT.

The chain links TRBV7-6 to TRBJ1-3; no clear D. There are 13 residues in the CDR3. Trimming took 5 bases from V and 0 from J, leaving 5 bases between them. Germline loops: CDR1 SGHVS, CDR2 FNYEAQ. For the CDR3, the DNA is TGTGCCAGCAGCCTTATCTCTGGAAACACCATATATTTT. The encoded protein is CASSLISGNTIYF.

The chain uses TRBV28 and TRBJ2-1, with 9 bases fitting TRBD2. V lost 6 bases and J lost 3; bases outside the gene matches: 6. Germline CDR1 reads MDHEN; CDR2 reads SYDVKM. The CDR3 consists of 15 residues. CDR3 in DNA: TGTGCCAGCAGGATAGCGGGGGCCGGCTACAATGAGCAGTTCTTC. Protein product: CASRIAGAGYNEQFF. Full variable domain (remainder filled in from reference TRBV28 and TRBJ2-1): DVKVTQSSRYLVKRTGEKVFLECVQDMDHENMFWYRQDPGLGLRLIYFSYDVKMKEKGDIPEGYSVSREKKERFSLILESASTNQTSMYLCASRIAGAGYNEQFFGPGTRLTVL.

The gene calls are TRBV19 and TRBJ1-4; 8 nucleotides line up with TRBD1. From germline, CDR1 is LNHDA and CDR2 SQIVND (reference sequence). This CDR3 is built from 13 residues. J lost 8 bases, V lost 5 bases, and 4 bases had no gene match. The CDR3 region has the DNA TGTGCCAGTAGTCCGGACAGGGAGGAAAAACTGTTTTTT. As protein: CASSPDREEKLFF.

CDR3 residues: CASSTPFEAFF. The CDR3 nucleotides read TGTGCCAGTAGTACCCCGTTTGAAGCTTTCTTT. The chain recombines TRBV19 with TRBJ1-1; D remains unclear. The CDR3 spans 11 residues. V lost 4 bases to trimming and J lost 7 bases, with 7 bases between them. Germline V gene lookup returns CDR1 LNHDA and CDR2 SQIVND (reference sequence).

This clone was recorded only once. J is TRBJ1-2 and V is TRBV7-9; D unresolved. The V end lost 7 bases, the J end lost 8 bases, and 17 bases lay between the germline ends. CDR3 size: 13 residues. Germline lookup yields CDR1 SEHNR and CDR2 FQNEAQ (reference sequence). CDR3 DNA sequence: TGTGCCAGCACCCCGGACGAAAGGAGGGGCTACACCTTC. Translated, it gives CASTPDERRGYTF.

The V and J genes are TRBV5-1 and TRBJ1-2, with D perhaps matching TRBD1 (5 bases). Germline values: CDR1 SGHRS, CDR2 YFSETQ. The CDR3 consists of 13 residues. Trimming pared 3 bases from V and 8 bases from J, leaving 14 bases between. CDR3 in amino acids: CASSSQGSDGYTF. CDR3 bases: TGCGCCAGCAGCTCTCAGGGTTCGGACGGCTACACCTTC.

The chain uses TRBV11-2 and TRBJ2-1; maybe TRBD1 (6 bases). Per germline, CDR1 SGHAT and CDR2 FQNNGV. V was clipped by 4 bases and J by 6 bases, with 16 bases between them. This CDR3 is 15 amino acids long. The CDR3 DNA sequence: TGTGCCAGCAGCTCGAGACAGGAAGTTGGCAATGAGCAGTTCTTC. Encoded protein: CASSSRQEVGNEQFF.

The rearrangement uses TRBV5-6 and TRBJ2-1; TRBD1 agrees at 10 bases. Germline V gives CDR1 SGHDT, CDR2 YYEEEE. The ends lost 3 bases at V and 10 bases at J; junction bases unmatched: 4. The CDR3 totals 13 residues. The CDR3 reads CASSSRDRGEQFF. The CDR3 DNA reads as TGTGCCAGCAGCTCCCGGGACAGGGGAGAGCAGTTCTTC.